Following are 31 T cell receptor beta chains from one sample sequenced in a study of vaccination effects on CD4 cells after COVID-19. Sequencing followed a ViraFEST assay step that expanded antigen-specific CD4+ T cells with viral peptide pools. Cells that had been cultured for approximately ten days were the source of isolated CD4+ T cells. Vaccination of participants consisted of two doses of either the BNT162b2 or mRNA-1273 vaccine. No cognate antigen is known for these TCRs. The repertoire was sequenced with immunoSEQ multiplex PCR; TCRdb's copy has only in-frame clones and lacks some. The data contain fewer than 80,000 clones, 70% to 85% of them singletons. The sequences come from CD4+ T cells from PBMCs cultured with HCoV-229E spike peptides, collected after COVID-19 vaccination. The receptors were sampled from a human donor who received a COVID-19 vaccine.

The chain recombines TRBV6-5 with TRBJ1-5; unclear D gene. V was pared by 8 bases and J by 2 bases, with 10 bases between. The CDR3 sequence is 13 residues long. Germline CDR1 reads MNHEY; CDR2 reads SVGAGI. The CDR3 nucleotides read TGTGCCAGCGCCCGGGTGGGCAATCAGCCCCAGCATTTT. Protein: CASARVGNQPQHF.

The rearrangement joins TRBV30 to TRBJ1-2, with a weak D call TRBD1 (6 bases). CDR1 and CDR2 from the germline V gene are GTSNPN and SVGIG (reference sequence). The CDR3 runs to 12 residues. V gave up 3 bases and J gave up 8 bases, with 13 bases separating them. CDR3 DNA sequence: TGTGCCTGGAGGAGGGGGGCTCGCGGCTACACCTTC. It is translated as CAWRRGARGYTF.

The rearrangement uses TRBV11-3 and TRBJ2-1; a possible D gene is TRBD2 (7 bases). Germline V gene lookup returns CDR1 SGHNT and CDR2 YENEEA. V was pared by 5 bases and J by 7 bases, with 18 bases between. This CDR3 is 15 amino acids long. CDR3 nucleotides: TGTGCCAGCAGCCCCGAGCAGGGGACTATGAATGAGCAGTTCTTC. It yields the protein CASSPEQGTMNEQFF.

V gene TRBV18 combines with J gene TRBJ1-1; D is undetermined. This CDR3 has 13 residues. CDR1 and CDR2 (germline): KGHSH, LQKENI. Deletions cut 6 bases from V and 1 base from J, with 9 bases between. The CDR3 DNA follows: TGTGCCAGCTCCCCTTCGGAGAACACTGAAGCTTTCTTT. Its translation: CASSPSENTEAFF.

This clone was observed a handful of times. The chain has TRBV28 and TRBJ1-2, with D possibly being TRBD1 (5 bases). This CDR3 region has 14 residues. V was cut by 8 bases and J by 5 bases, with 18 bases left in between. Germline V gives CDR1 MDHEN, CDR2 SYDVKM. CDR3 sequence (DNA): TGTGCCAGCTCTCGAGAGACAGCTTATTATGGCTACACCTTC. Translated: CASSRETAYYGYTF.

This clone was observed a handful of times. V usage is TRBV5-1 and J usage is TRBJ2-3, with D possibly TRBD2 on 6 matching bases. V was pared by 5 bases and J by 0 bases, with 13 bases between. From germline, CDR1 is SGHRS and CDR2 YFSETQ. The CDR3 sequence is 15 residues long. DNA of the CDR3: TGCGCCAGCAGTCCCCGGGGGACTAGCACAGATACGCAGTATTTT. It translates to CASSPRGTSTDTQYF. The complete variable domain, with remaining parts taken from reference TRBV5-1 and TRBJ2-3, reads KAGVTQTPRYLIKTRGQQVTLSCSPISGHRSVSWYQQTPGQGLQFLFEYFSETQRNKGNFPGRFSGRQFSNSRSEMNVSTLELGDSALYLCASSPRGTSTDTQYFGPGTRLTVL.

The CDR3 protein is CASSALTAVNTEAFF. DNA for the CDR3: TGTGCCAGCAGCGCTCTGACGGCGGTTAACACTGAAGCTTTCTTT. This chain connects TRBV9 to TRBJ1-1; D is unclear. Per germline, CDR1 SGDLS and CDR2 YYNGEE. This CDR3 region has 15 residues. V shed 3 bases and J shed 2 bases, with 14 bases lying between them. Variable domain in full (rest from reference TRBV9 and TRBJ1-1): DSGVTQTPKHLITATGQRVTLRCSPRSGDLSVYWYQQSLDQGLQFLIQYYNGEERAKGNILERFSAQQFPDLHSELNLSSLELGDSALYFCASSALTAVNTEAFFGQGTRLTVV.

This clone was detected a few times. The chain employs TRBV10-3 and TRBJ2-3; D gene unclear. Germline-derived CDR1 and CDR2 are ENHRY and SYGVKD. The V gene lost 5 bases and the J gene lost 1 base, with 10 bases spanning the gap. The CDR3 loop spans 14 amino acids. CDR3: CAISSRQGTDTQYF. CDR3 coding DNA: TGTGCCATCAGTTCTCGGCAAGGCACAGATACGCAGTATTTT.

The V and J genes are TRBV9 and TRBJ2-5; perhaps TRBD1 as D (6 bases). Looked up from germline, CDR1 is SGDLS and CDR2 is YYNGEE. The CDR3 extends over 14 amino acids. Between the trimmed V and J ends, which lost 3 bases and 5 bases, there was a span of 14 bases. In DNA, the CDR3 is TGTGCCAGCAGCGGGGGGCCTACGATGGAGACCCAGTACTTC. It encodes CASSGGPTMETQYF.

The rearrangement links TRBV7-8 to TRBJ2-6, with TRBD1 matching over 10 bases. J gave up 0 bases and V 2 bases, and 4 bases lay outside the gene matches. Germline-derived CDR1 and CDR2 are SGHVS and FQNEAQ. This CDR3 spans 18 amino acids. In nucleotides, the CDR3 is TGTGCCAGCAGCTTAAGGGACAGGGGAATCTCTGGGGCCAACGTCCTGACTTTC. Amino acid sequence: CASSLRDRGISGANVLTF.

This rearrangement joins TRBV2 to TRBJ1-5; D is uncertain. From germline, CDR1 is SNHLY and CDR2 FYNNEI. The CDR3 runs 13 residues. With 5 bases removed from V and 2 bases from J, the gap between germline ends came to 7 bases. CDR3 in amino acids: CASSPVGNQPQHF. The DNA for the CDR3 is TGTGCCAGCAGTCCAGTTGGCAATCAGCCCCAGCATTTT.

This clone was seen a few times. This rearrangement joins TRBV5-8 to TRBJ2-2; 9 bases align to TRBD1. CDR3 length: 16 residues. In germline, CDR1 is SGHTS, CDR2 YDEGEE. J gave up 1 base and V 6 bases, and 7 bases lay outside the gene matches. The CDR3 sequence is CASTKYRGQNTGELFF. The CDR3 DNA sequence: TGTGCCAGCACCAAATACAGGGGGCAGAACACCGGGGAGCTGTTTTTT.

This clone was picked up one time. V usage is TRBV7-9 and J usage is TRBJ2-5, with 9 bases identical to TRBD2. The CDR3 runs 14 residues. In germline, CDR1 is SEHNR, CDR2 FQNEAQ (reference sequence). V lost 7 bases to trimming and J lost 5 bases; unmatched junction nucleotides: 8. Written as DNA, the CDR3 is TGTGCCAGCACCCTAAGACTAGCGGAGGAGACCCAGTACTTC. Protein: CASTLRLAEETQYF.

This clone was counted a few times. This chain uses TRBV19 with TRBJ1-5; D is uncertain. Trimming took 1 base from V and 5 from J, leaving 12 bases between them. Per germline, CDR1 LNHDA and CDR2 SQIVND (reference sequence). The length of the CDR3 is 15 residues. The CDR3: CASSIVQGGHQPQHF. CDR3 in DNA: TGTGCCAGTAGTATAGTTCAAGGAGGCCATCAGCCCCAGCATTTT.

V usage is TRBV3-1 (or the pseudogene TRBV3-2) and J usage is TRBJ2-2, with 7 positions matching TRBD1. CDR1 LGHDT and CDR2 YNNKEL come from the germline V gene (reference sequence). V lost 0 bases to trimming and J lost 5 bases; unmatched junction nucleotides: 9. This CDR3 is 17 amino acids long. The CDR3 region has the DNA TGTGCCAGCAGCCAAGATCCCTACAGGGGTCGGACCGGGGAGCTGTTTTTT. As protein: CASSQDPYRGRTGELFF.

V is TRBV5-1 and J is TRBJ1-3; no firm D call. The V end was cut by 2 bases, the J end by 3 bases, with 6 bases between. The V gene's germline CDR1 is SGHRS and CDR2 YFSETQ. The CDR3 spans 13 residues. CDR3 sequence: CASSLNIGNTIYF. For the CDR3, the DNA is TGCGCCAGCAGCTTAAACATTGGAAACACCATATATTTT.

The V and J genes are TRBV19 and TRBJ1-6, with D maybe TRBD1 (6 bases). V lost 3 bases to trimming and J lost 0 bases, with 12 bases between them. CDR1 and CDR2 (germline): LNHDA, SQIVND (reference sequence). The CDR3 has 17 residues. The CDR3 coding sequence is TGTGCCAGTAGTATCGGAGGGGGGGCCTCCTATAATTCACCCCTCCACTTT. Encoded protein: CASSIGGGASYNSPLHF.

This clone occurred a few times. The chain is built from TRBV10-2 and TRBJ1-2; 7 nucleotides agree with TRBD1. This CDR3 has 16 amino acids. Germline-derived CDR1 and CDR2 are WSHSY and SAAADI. V was pared by 3 bases and J by 0 bases, with 7 bases of the junction left unmatched. CDR3 nucleotides: TGCGCCAGCAGTGACCAAAGGGACAGCGCTAACTATGGCTACACCTTC. It is translated as CASSDQRDSANYGYTF.

The chain recombines TRBV5-1 with TRBJ1-4; TRBD1 might be the D (6 bases). Germline CDR1 SGHRS, CDR2 YFSETQ. The length of the CDR3 is 14 residues. Trimming removed 5 bases at V and 5 bases at J, with 13 bases between. As DNA, the CDR3 is TGCGCCAGCAGACCCGGTACAGGGAATGAAAAACTGTTTTTT. The encoded protein is CASRPGTGNEKLFF. Full variable domain (rest looked up from reference TRBV5-1 and TRBJ1-4): KAGVTQTPRYLIKTRGQQVTLSCSPISGHRSVSWYQQTPGQGLQFLFEYFSETQRNKGNFPGRFSGRQFSNSRSEMNVSTLELGDSALYLCASRPGTGNEKLFFGSGTQLSVL.

The V call is TRBV3-1 (or the pseudogene TRBV3-2), the J call TRBJ2-6, with D unresolved. Looked up from germline, CDR1 is LGHDT and CDR2 is YNNKEL (reference sequence). Trimming left V 5 bases short and J 1 base short, with 6 bases between. The CDR3 has 14 amino acids. In nucleotides, the CDR3 is TGTGCCAGCAGCGCCCTATCTGGGGCCAACGTCCTGACTTTC. It is translated as CASSALSGANVLTF.

This clone has just a few counts. V is TRBV6-6 and J is TRBJ2-5; 10 bases match TRBD2. V was pared by 6 bases and J by 5 bases, with 15 bases of the junction left unmatched. The CDR3 has 17 amino acids. Looked up from germline, CDR1 is MNHNY and CDR2 is SVGAGI (reference sequence). CDR3 in amino acids: CASSRKPLAGAWETQYF. The CDR3, as DNA: TGTGCCAGCAGCCGAAAACCCCTAGCGGGGGCCTGGGAGACCCAGTACTTC.

CDR3: CASRVRGRGYGYTF. For the CDR3, the DNA is TGTGCCAGCAGGGTCAGGGGTCGGGGCTATGGCTACACCTTC. This sequence joins TRBV28 and TRBJ1-2; D perhaps matches TRBD1 (6 bases). V dropped 6 bases and J dropped 4 bases, with 15 bases sitting between them. The CDR3 has 14 amino acids. Germline values: CDR1 MDHEN, CDR2 SYDVKM.

The chain carries TRBV30 and TRBJ1-6; TRBD1 matches at 8 bases. The CDR3 totals 13 residues. The V segment lost 4 bases and the J segment 6 bases; nucleotides outside the gene matches: 2. Germline lookup yields CDR1 GTSNPN and CDR2 SVGIG (reference sequence). CDR3 residues: CAWTTGANSPLHF. CDR3 DNA: TGTGCCTGGACGACAGGGGCTAATTCACCCCTCCACTTT.

A few counts support this clone. The chain employs TRBV2 and TRBJ1-3, with D possibly TRBD1 on 5 matching bases. Germline V gene sequence: CDR1 SNHLY, CDR2 FYNNEI. The CDR3 is 14 residues long. V lost 6 bases to trimming and J lost 0 bases, with 9 bases between them. The CDR3 nucleotides are TGTGCCAGCAGAAAGGGGAGCTCTGGAAACACCATATATTTT. Translation gives CASRKGSSGNTIYF.

This chain connects TRBV24-1 to TRBJ1-5; tentative D call: TRBD1 (6 bases). V was trimmed by 4 bases and J by 0 bases, leaving 12 bases between them. This CDR3 is built from 16 residues. Germline CDR1 reads KGHDR; CDR2 reads SFDVKD. CDR3 amino acids: CATSDPRTDSNQPQHF. The CDR3, as DNA: TGTGCCACCAGTGACCCTAGGACAGATAGCAATCAGCCCCAGCATTTT.

The chain joins TRBV10-3 to TRBJ2-5; 8 nucleotides agree with TRBD1. The CDR3 contains 15 residues. Per the germline V gene, CDR1 is ENHRY and CDR2 is SYGVKD. Trimming at V came to 3 bases and at J to 5 bases, leaving 8 bases not matched to a gene. The CDR3 reads CAISDGQGPRETQYF. CDR3 nucleotides: TGTGCCATCAGTGACGGACAGGGCCCTCGCGAGACCCAGTACTTC.

This rearrangement joins TRBV10-1 to TRBJ1-3; D uncertain. Trimming removed 3 bases from V and 0 bases from J, with 6 bases in between. CDR3 length: 14 amino acids. CDR1 is WNHNN, CDR2 SYGVQD, per germline (reference sequence). CDR3 amino acids: CASSENHSGNTIYF. The CDR3 DNA reads as TGCGCCAGCAGTGAAAACCACTCTGGAAACACCATATATTTT.

In DNA form, the CDR3 reads TGTGCCAGCAGTTACTCGGCGGAATCGTACGAGCAGTACGTC. This encodes CASSYSAESYEQYV. This chain joins TRBV6-6 and TRBJ2-7; D remains unclear. V shed 0 bases and J shed 4 bases, with 10 bases lying between them. The germline gives CDR1 MNHNY, CDR2 SVGAGI (reference sequence). This CDR3 region has 14 residues.

The chain combines TRBV4-1 with TRBJ1-2; TRBD1 aligns across 7 bases. Trimming cost V 3 bases and J 3 bases; bases outside gene matches: 10. Germline V CDR1 and CDR2: MGHRA, YSYEKL. The CDR3 sequence is 16 residues long. CDR3 DNA sequence: TGCGCCAGCAGCCACCTCGGACAGGCGGGAGACTATGGCTACACCTTC. The encoded protein is CASSHLGQAGDYGYTF.

This rearrangement joins TRBV3-1 (or the pseudogene TRBV3-2) to TRBJ2-5; D possibly corresponds to TRBD2 (6 bases). The CDR3 loop spans 15 amino acids. The V gene lost 3 bases and the J gene lost 4 bases, with 15 bases spanning the gap. CDR1 is LGHDT, CDR2 YNNKEL, per germline (reference sequence). DNA for the CDR3: TGTGCCAGCAGCCATTACCGAGTGGGAGGAGAGACCCAGTACTTC. It encodes CASSHYRVGGETQYF.

This chain connects TRBV2 to TRBJ1-5; D may be TRBD1 (6 bases). CDR1 SNHLY and CDR2 FYNNEI come from the germline V gene. CDR3 length: 14 amino acids. The V end was cut by 4 bases, the J end by 8 bases, with 15 bases between. This chain's CDR3 is CASSGGTGLEPQHF. In DNA, the CDR3 is TGTGCCAGCAGTGGCGGCACAGGGTTAGAGCCCCAGCATTTT.